This passage covers 30 T cell receptor beta chains from one sample sequenced in a study of shared clonotypes between healthy human individuals. The data were produced by immunoSEQ multiplex PCR, yet TCRdb's version contains in-frame clones alone and is incomplete. The table lists hundreds of thousands of clones, over 60% of them singletons. Sequenced material: PBMCs. The receptors shown here come from a woman in her forties in good health. Some clones in this sample may be carry-over from other donors' samples.

The rearrangement uses TRBV27 and TRBJ2-7; TRBD1 matches 8 bases. V dropped 5 bases and J dropped 3; count of bases not matched to a gene: 12. CDR1 and CDR2 from the germline V gene are MNHEY and SMNVEV (reference sequence). There are 16 residues in the CDR3. The CDR3 sequence: CASSPGGRDSGYEQYF. The CDR3 nucleotides read TGTGCCAGCAGTCCAGGGGGCCGGGACTCGGGCTACGAGCAGTACTTC.

The chain carries TRBV29-1 and TRBJ2-3, with unresolved D. CDR1 and CDR2 (germline): SQVTM, ANQGSEA. The CDR3 runs 12 residues. V lost 4 bases and J lost 1, with 6 bases in between. The CDR3 DNA reads as TGCAGCGTTGCGCAGGGCACAGATACGCAGTATTTT. The encoded protein is CSVAQGTDTQYF.

This chain joins TRBV13 and TRBJ2-3; possibly TRBD1 or TRBD2 for D (6 bases each). The CDR3 has 16 residues. Trimming pared 5 bases from V and 3 bases from J, leaving 18 bases between. Germline V CDR1 and CDR2: PRHDT, FYEKMQ (reference sequence). The CDR3 sequence: CASSLFGGRGTDTQYF. DNA of the CDR3: TGTGCCAGCAGCCTATTTGGGGGGCGCGGGACAGATACGCAGTATTTT. Together with reference TRBV13 and TRBJ2-3, the CDR3 gives the full variable domain: AAGVIQSPRHLIKEKRETATLKCYPIPRHDTVYWYQQGPGQDPQFLISFYEKMQSDKGSIPDRFSAQQFSDYHSELNMSSLELGDSALYFCASSLFGGRGTDTQYFGPGTRLTVL.

J is TRBJ2-5 and V is TRBV7-9, with D unresolved. The CDR3 is 15 amino acids. The ends were cut back, 1 base at V and 0 bases at J, with 9 bases in the middle. Germline V gene sequence: CDR1 SEHNR, CDR2 FQNEAQ (reference sequence). CDR3 DNA sequence: TGTGCCAGCAGCTTAGTGCAGACTCACCAAGAGACCCAGTACTTC. It specifies CASSLVQTHQETQYF.

The chain couples TRBV28 to TRBJ1-1; D gene uncertain. CDR3 length equals 11 residues. V lost 2 bases to trimming and J lost 11 bases, with 9 bases between them. Germline V CDR1 and CDR2: MDHEN, SYDVKM. CDR3 region: CASSLRTGAFF. The CDR3 bases are TGTGCCAGCAGTTTAAGGACGGGGGCTTTCTTT.

Details on this clone: Other nucleotide sequences in the sample specify the same CDR3. The chain has TRBV7-9 and TRBJ2-1; D is perhaps TRBD2 (5 bases). The CDR3 covers 16 residues. V was shortened by 5 bases and J by 2 bases, with 16 bases between the two germline ends. In germline, CDR1 is SEHNR, CDR2 FQNEAQ (reference sequence). CDR3 residues: CASSPRGGSAYNEQFF. Written as DNA, the CDR3 is TGTGCCAGCAGCCCCCGTGGTGGGAGCGCCTACAATGAGCAGTTCTTC.

The chain is built from TRBV7-2 and TRBJ2-1; D remains unclear. Trimming shortened V by 0 bases and J by 0 bases, and 3 bases separated the two germline ends. Germline values: CDR1 SGHTA, CDR2 FQGNSA. This CDR3 is built from 14 residues. The CDR3 is CASSLAHSYNEQFF. In DNA form, the CDR3 reads TGTGCCAGCAGCTTAGCGCACTCCTACAATGAGCAGTTCTTC.

The chain joins TRBV9 to TRBJ2-7, with a tentative D call TRBD1 (5 bases). The germline gives CDR1 SGDLS, CDR2 YYNGEE. This CDR3 has 14 amino acids. V shed 4 bases and J shed 7 bases, with 18 bases lying between them. The CDR3 bases are TGTGCCAGCAGCCCTTCTTGGGGCCCGTGGGAGCAGTACTTC. Translated, it gives CASSPSWGPWEQYF.

This rearrangement joins TRBV30 to TRBJ2-5; D remains ambiguous. The V end lost 2 bases, the J end lost 1 base, and 8 bases lay between the germline ends. The CDR3 sequence is 13 residues long. Germline loops: CDR1 GTSNPN, CDR2 SVGIG (reference sequence). The CDR3, as DNA: TGTGCCTGGAGTCTTGGTACCCAAGAGACCCAGTACTTC. Its translation: CAWSLGTQETQYF.

CDR3 residues: CASSPLPGGNQPQHF. DNA of the CDR3: TGTGCCAGCAGTCCCTTACCAGGTGGAAATCAGCCCCAGCATTTT. The V gene is TRBV28, the J gene TRBJ1-5; no clear D gene. V was shortened by 5 bases and J by 4 bases, with 15 bases between the two germline ends. The CDR3 totals 15 residues. Germline V lookup: CDR1 MDHEN, CDR2 SYDVKM.

V is TRBV27 and J is TRBJ2-3; TRBD2 agrees at 10 bases. Per germline, CDR1 MNHEY and CDR2 SMNVEV (reference sequence). The J segment lost 5 bases and the V segment lost 6 bases, leaving 17 bases of the junction unmatched. The CDR3 loop spans 18 amino acids. CDR3 sequence (DNA): TGTGCCAGCAGCCCGGGATTACTCGCTAGCGGGGGAGGAGATACGCAGTATTTT. It specifies CASSPGLLASGGGDTQYF.

The CDR3 sequence is CASSQGRERLSEQYF. The CDR3 bases are TGTGCCAGCTCTCAGGGAAGGGAGAGACTCTCCGAGCAGTACTTC. V usage is TRBV9 and J usage is TRBJ2-7; D may match TRBD1 or TRBD2 (5 bases each). The V gene's germline CDR1 is SGDLS and CDR2 YYNGEE. The CDR3 spans 15 residues. The V end was cut by 7 bases, the J end by 6 bases, with 23 bases between.

The chain employs TRBV28 and TRBJ1-1, with TRBD1 identical over 10 bases. V lost 2 bases and J lost 5; bases outside the gene matches: 5. This CDR3 region has 15 residues. Germline V gives CDR1 MDHEN, CDR2 SYDVKM. CDR3 sequence reads: CASSLRTGGWTEAFF. CDR3 sequence (DNA): TGTGCCAGCAGTTTAAGGACAGGGGGTTGGACTGAAGCTTTCTTT.

V is TRBV18 and J is TRBJ1-1, with 9 bases matching TRBD1. Germline assignment: CDR1 KGHSH and CDR2 LQKENI. This CDR3 region has 15 residues. V gave up 3 bases and J gave up 1 base; unmatched junction bases: 3. The CDR3 spells CASSPLGQGNTEAFF. CDR3 bases: TGTGCCAGCTCACCCTTGGGACAGGGGAACACTGAAGCTTTCTTT.

The chain couples TRBV19 to TRBJ2-1; TRBD2 agrees at 10 bases. The CDR3 extends over 14 amino acids. V gave up 5 bases and J gave up 5 bases; unmatched junction bases: 3. Germline loops: CDR1 LNHDA, CDR2 SQIVND (reference sequence). Written as DNA, the CDR3 is TGTGCCAGTAGTCCTAGCGGGAGCAACAATGAGCAGTTCTTC. Protein product: CASSPSGSNNEQFF.

The V gene is TRBV20-1, the J gene TRBJ1-1; D is undetermined. CDR1 DFQATT and CDR2 SNEGSKA come from the germline V gene (reference sequence). V lost 3 bases, J lost 7 bases, and 9 bases lay in between. This CDR3 is 11 amino acids long. The CDR3 nucleotides are TGCAGTGCTAGGCCGGCAGATGAAGCTTTCTTT. Residues: CSARPADEAFF.

A few counts support this clone. The chain links TRBV5-1 to TRBJ2-5, with 10 bases identical to TRBD2. V dropped 4 bases and J dropped 5; count of bases not matched to a gene: 8. The length of the CDR3 is 15 residues. Germline V CDR1 and CDR2: SGHRS, YFSETQ. CDR3 bases: TGCGCCAGCAGCCCGATAGCGGGAGGTAGGGAGACCCAGTACTTC. This translates into CASSPIAGGRETQYF.

This CDR3 is CASSTQGASNQPQHF. CDR3 in DNA: TGTGCCAGCTCAACCCAGGGGGCTAGCAATCAGCCCCAGCATTTT. The chain links TRBV18 to TRBJ1-5; 8 nucleotides match TRBD1. Germline lookup yields CDR1 KGHSH and CDR2 LQKENI. J lost 0 bases, V lost 5 bases, and 3 bases had no gene match. The CDR3 has 15 amino acids.

Points on this clone: One end of the junction fails to match germline, which may point to a read error. The V gene is TRBV28, the J gene TRBJ1-1; D possibly corresponds to TRBD1 (5 bases). Per the germline V gene, CDR1 is MDHEN and CDR2 is SYDVKM. This CDR3 has 13 amino acids. The DNA of the CDR3 is TGTGCCAGCAGTTTAGGGGCCAACACTGGAGCTTTCTTT. Its protein is CASSLGANTGAFF.

With regard to this clone: An end of the junction does not agree with germline; a read error may underlie this. This sequence joins TRBV7-2 and TRBJ2-2; TRBD2 aligns across 12 bases. Germline V gene lookup returns CDR1 SGHTA and CDR2 FQGNSA. The CDR3 is 16 amino acids. DNA of the CDR3: TGTGCCGGCAGCTCCGGACTAGCGGGACCGGCCGGGGAGCTGTTTTTT. It is translated as CAGSSGLAGPAGELFF.

The chain couples TRBV7-3 to TRBJ1-5; D not resolved. This CDR3 is 13 amino acids long. V gave up 5 bases and J gave up 4 bases, with 9 bases separating them. Germline values: CDR1 SGHTA, CDR2 FQGTGA. In DNA form, the CDR3 reads TGTGCCAGCAGCCCCGGATGGAATCAGCCCCAGCATTTT. It translates to CASSPGWNQPQHF.

This clone was seen a single time. V gene TRBV5-1 combines with J gene TRBJ1-3; D ambiguous. Germline V gives CDR1 SGHRS, CDR2 YFSETQ. The CDR3 spans 14 residues. V was cut by 0 bases and J by 0 bases, with 4 bases left in between. CDR3 sequence: CASSLGNSGNTIYF. The CDR3 bases are TGCGCCAGCAGCTTGGGAAACTCTGGAAACACCATATATTTT. The full variable domain, in which reference TRBV5-1 and TRBJ1-3 provide the parts outside the CDR3, is KAGVTQTPRYLIKTRGQQVTLSCSPISGHRSVSWYQQTPGQGLQFLFEYFSETQRNKGNFPGRFSGRQFSNSRSEMNVSTLELGDSALYLCASSLGNSGNTIYFGEGSWLTVV.

The rearrangement joins TRBV11-2 to TRBJ2-1; the D is unclear. Trimming removed 3 bases at V and 7 bases at J, with 7 bases between. This CDR3 contains 12 residues. Germline V gene lookup returns CDR1 SGHAT and CDR2 FQNNGV. DNA of the CDR3: TGTGCCAGCAGCTTCTACGGGAATGAGCAGTTCTTC. Translated: CASSFYGNEQFF. Full variable domain (rest looked up from reference TRBV11-2 and TRBJ2-1): EAGVAQSPRYKIIEKRQSVAFWCNPISGHATLYWYQQILGQGPKLLIQFQNNGVVDDSQLPKDRFSAERLKGVDSTLKIQPAKLEDSAVYLCASSFYGNEQFFGPGTRLTVL.

The V and J genes are TRBV30 and TRBJ1-1, with TRBD1 matching 7 bases. Germline values: CDR1 GTSNPN, CDR2 SVGIG (reference sequence). Trimming removed 4 bases from V and 5 bases from J; junction bases left unmatched: 10. This CDR3 is 14 amino acids long. The CDR3 nucleotides are TGTGCCTGGACCTCGGGGACAGTCGGAACTGAAGCTTTCTTT. Translated, it gives CAWTSGTVGTEAFF. The full variable domain, rest sourced from reference TRBV30 and TRBJ1-1, is SQTIHQWPATLVQPVGSPLSLECTVEGTSNPNLYWYRQAAGRGLQLLFYSVGIGQISSEVPQNLSASRPQDRQFILSSKKLLLSDSGFYLCAWTSGTVGTEAFFGQGTRLTVV.

The rearrangement links TRBV4-2 to TRBJ2-2; D gene unclear. V shed 1 base and J shed 4 bases, with 16 bases lying between them. CDR1 and CDR2 from the germline V gene are LGHNA and YNFKEQ. The CDR3 contains 17 residues. CDR3: CASSQVAPRIFTGELFF. The CDR3 region has the DNA TGTGCCAGCAGCCAAGTGGCCCCACGGATCTTCACCGGGGAGCTGTTTTTT.

V and J are TRBV7-2 and TRBJ2-7, with 10 nucleotides matching TRBD1. The CDR3 loop spans 15 amino acids. CDR1 is SGHTA and CDR2 is FQGNSA in the germline V gene. V lost 0 bases to trimming and J lost 6 bases; unmatched junction nucleotides: 5. CDR3 bases: TGTGCCAGCAGCTTAGCCCGGGACAGGGGTACCGAGCAGTACTTC. Its translation: CASSLARDRGTEQYF. The entire variable domain, with the rest obtained from reference TRBV7-2 and TRBJ2-7, is as follows: GAGVSQSPSNKVTEKGKDVELRCDPISGHTALYWYRQSLGQGLEFLIYFQGNSAPDKSGLPSDRFSAERTGGSVSTLTIQRTQQEDSAVYLCASSLARDRGTEQYFGPGTRLTVT.

The chain joins TRBV29-1 to TRBJ2-4; 11 nucleotides agree with TRBD2. With 3 bases clipped from V and 6 bases from J, the junction kept 4 bases outside the gene matches. This CDR3 contains 14 residues. CDR1 and CDR2 (germline): SQVTM, ANQGSEA. CDR3 loop: CSVEGGTSGNIQYF. DNA of the CDR3: TGCAGCGTTGAGGGGGGGACTAGCGGAAACATTCAGTACTTC.

This clone has a single count. This sequence joins TRBV5-1 and TRBJ2-3; D may match TRBD1 or TRBD2 (5 bases each). This CDR3 has 17 amino acids. The germline CDR1 and CDR2 sequences are SGHRS and YFSETQ. V was trimmed by 0 bases and J by 5 bases, leaving 19 bases between them. The CDR3 DNA is TGCGCCAGCAGCTTGGGGGGCGGCACCACAGGAGGAGATACGCAGTATTTT. It is translated as CASSLGGGTTGGDTQYF.

V usage is TRBV30 and J usage is TRBJ2-3; no firm D call. Trimming removed 2 bases at V and 4 bases at J, with 13 bases between. This CDR3 spans 14 amino acids. Germline V gives CDR1 GTSNPN, CDR2 SVGIG (reference sequence). CDR3 sequence (DNA): TGTGCCTGGAGTCCAACCCCCGTACCAGATACGCAGTATTTT. As protein: CAWSPTPVPDTQYF.

V gene TRBV28 combines with J gene TRBJ1-2; 10 nucleotides match TRBD1. The CDR3 consists of 15 residues. From germline, CDR1 is MDHEN and CDR2 SYDVKM. With V trimmed by 10 bases and J by 7 bases, 15 bases remained unmatched. CDR3: CATTIRDRGDGGYTF. The CDR3, as DNA: TGTGCCACTACTATCCGGGACAGGGGCGACGGTGGCTACACCTTC.